This entry describes one T cell receptor (beta chain). How the authors handled the data: The assay estimated nucleated cells by amplifying reference gene primers. Some clones are missing from TCRdb's copy, which holds only in-frame ones; the method was immunoSEQ multiplex PCR. For V, J and clone size, that table is used; D and trimming come from the DNA. The data contain a few hundred thousand clones, 65% to 90% of them seen just once; the ten biggest clones take up roughly 4.9%. This specimen comes from a study of blood T cell repertoires in COVID-19. Turning to the study itself: Both acute and convalescent COVID-19 samples were obtained from the United States, Italy and Spain. PBMCs, B-cell-depleted T cells, or T cells provided the cDNA or gDNA that made up the material.

The CDR3 extends over 14 amino acids. V shed 1 base and J shed 10 bases, with 14 bases lying between them. Germline assignment: CDR1 MDHEN and CDR2 SYDVKM. The clonotype originates from a human donor in a cohort sampled during active COVID-19. Material for sequencing was peripheral blood. The chain has TRBV28 and TRBJ2-1; D is perhaps TRBD1 (6 bases). The CDR3: CASSLSQGKREQFF. The CDR3 DNA reads TGTGCCAGCAGTTTATCCCAGGGGAAAAGGGAGCAGTTCTTC.